The present T cell receptor beta chain was sequenced within a study of blood T cell repertoires in COVID-19 (dated by TCRdb to the early 2020s). For context, the study as a whole: Samples from collaborators originated in the United States, Italy and Spain and spanned both the acute and convalescent phases of COVID-19. The prospective study material was composed of cDNA or gDNA derived from T cells, B-cell-depleted T cells, or PBMCs. Subjects who had been exposed to COVID-19, were actively infected with it, or had recovered from it provided the deeply sampled blood TCRbeta repertoires that made up the dataset. The repertoires were released in a freely available public database intended as a resource for research on the immune response to SARS-CoV-2. The samples were drawn from the first 160 participants of the ongoing ImmuneRACE study and from 1,200 or so subjects provided by 6 global collaborators. Sample metadata almost always included a de-identified subject ID, COVID-19 status, age in years and sex. Where available, HLA class I and class II types were taken from metadata supplied by the sample provider and were not determined by assay-based typing. What the study reported, not specific to this receptor: The quantity of clinical and demographic metadata differed by source and by participant and was supplied without curation.

The CDR3 numbers 17 residues from cysteine through phenylalanine. The only DNA kept is the CDR3, 51 bases in frame from the first base. V ends up 0 bases short and J 5 bases short, with an unmatched junction base count of 8. The CDR1 and CDR2 encoded by the germline V gene (reference sequence) are LGHDT and YNNKEL. Whole blood was collected in K2EDTA tubes by collaborating institutions according to the institutions' own protocols. For TCRbeta analysis, collaborators shipped samples in one of three forms: frozen whole blood, isolated PBMCs, or DNA extracted from either of those sample types. The immunoSEQ Assay, a bias-controlled multiplex PCR, was used to amplify TCRbeta CDR3 regions from genomic DNA. The paper's data handling went like this. The number of nucleated cells in each sample was estimated by amplification of reference gene primers within the assay. Sequence reads were collapsed and filtered to measure the absolute abundance of every unique TCRbeta CDR3 rearrangement. For each sample, productive Simpson clonality was calculated by taking the square root of Simpson's diversity index across productive rearrangements. TCRdb took this table from immuneACCESS and kept in-frame rearrangements with V and J called. Such tables lack part of the clones; where checked against another copy, unresolved V genes explain under half of the gap, and the rest is unexplained. V and J calls and clone size follow that table, whereas D and trimming were derived from the DNA. The table for this sample lists roughly 80,000 clones; over 75% of them were counted only once. Approximately 5% of the sample is in the top ten clones.

About this clone: The antigen it recognizes is unknown. No base-level quality is on record; no much larger clone is a single base apart.

The sequence joins TRBV3-1 (or the pseudogene TRBV3-2) to TRBJ1-4, with 8 central nucleotides matching TRBD1. Specimen: peripheral blood. The receptor comes from a man between 45 and 60 years old with active COVID-19. The DNA sequence is as follows: TGTGCCAGCAGCCAAGATCCCCCACGGACAGGGAATGAAAAACTGTTTTTT. Translation gives CASSQDPPRTGNEKLFF.